The text below deals with one TCR beta chain. The data stem from a study of shared clonotypes between healthy human individuals. Germline V gene data show CDR1 as SGHRS and CDR2 as YFSETQ. The V end was cut by 0 bases, the J end by 2 bases, with 10 bases between. The CDR3 covers 15 residues. The data were produced by immunoSEQ multiplex PCR, yet TCRdb's version contains in-frame clones alone and is incomplete. The data contain about 710,000 clones, over 60% of them singletons. What was sequenced was memory CD4+ T cells sorted from blood. Subset described: CD45RA-negative fraction. This clonotype was sampled from a woman aged 25 to 39 in good health. The chain is built from TRBV5-1 and TRBJ2-3; D gene unclear. The CDR3 protein is CASSLEGRNTDTQYF. The CDR3, as DNA: TGCGCCAGCAGCTTGGAAGGTCGGAACACAGATACGCAGTATTTT.